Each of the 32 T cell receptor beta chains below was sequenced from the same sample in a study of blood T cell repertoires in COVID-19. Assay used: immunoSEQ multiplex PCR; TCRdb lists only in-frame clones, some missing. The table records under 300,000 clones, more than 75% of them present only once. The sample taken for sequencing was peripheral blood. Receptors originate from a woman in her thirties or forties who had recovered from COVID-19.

Here the CDR3 DNA reads TGCGCCAGCAGCCTCACCGCCCGACTAGCGGGAGGCCGCCCCAGCACCGGGGAGCTGTTTTTT. Translated: CASSLTARLAGGRPSTGELFF. The chain has TRBV10-1 and TRBJ2-2; 13 bases match TRBD2. V was clipped by 6 bases and J by 4 bases; unmatched bases: 20. Per the germline V gene, CDR1 is WNHNN and CDR2 is SYGVQD (reference sequence). This CDR3 contains 21 residues.

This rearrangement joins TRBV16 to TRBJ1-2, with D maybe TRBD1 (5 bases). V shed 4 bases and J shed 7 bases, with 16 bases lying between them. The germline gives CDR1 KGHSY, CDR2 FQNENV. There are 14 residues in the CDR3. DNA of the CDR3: TGTGCCAGCAGCCCTACCGGGGACGGGGGTGGCTACACCTTC. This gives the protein CASSPTGDGGGYTF.

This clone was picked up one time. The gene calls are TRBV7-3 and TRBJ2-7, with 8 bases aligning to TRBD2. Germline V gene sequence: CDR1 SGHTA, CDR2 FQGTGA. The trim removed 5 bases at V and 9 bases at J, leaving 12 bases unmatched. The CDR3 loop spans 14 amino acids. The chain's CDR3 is CASSPAGGRLGQYF. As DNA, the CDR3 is TGTGCCAGCAGCCCCGCCGGCGGGAGGCTGGGGCAGTACTTC.

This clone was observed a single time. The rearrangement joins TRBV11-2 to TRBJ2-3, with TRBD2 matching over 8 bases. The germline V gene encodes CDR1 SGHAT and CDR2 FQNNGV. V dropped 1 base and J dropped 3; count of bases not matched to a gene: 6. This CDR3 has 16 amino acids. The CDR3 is CASSLAGGGFTDTQYF. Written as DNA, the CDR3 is TGTGCCAGCAGCTTAGCGGGAGGGGGGTTTACAGATACGCAGTATTTT.

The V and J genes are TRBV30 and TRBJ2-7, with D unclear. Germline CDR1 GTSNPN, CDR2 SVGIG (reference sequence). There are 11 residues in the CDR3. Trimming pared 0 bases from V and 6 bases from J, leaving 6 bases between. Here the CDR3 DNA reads TGTGCCTGGAGTGTCTTGTCCGAGCAGTACTTC. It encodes CAWSVLSEQYF.

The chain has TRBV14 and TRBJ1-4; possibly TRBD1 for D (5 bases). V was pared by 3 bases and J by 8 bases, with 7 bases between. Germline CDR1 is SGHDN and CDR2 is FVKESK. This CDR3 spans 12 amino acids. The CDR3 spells CASSQGREKLFF. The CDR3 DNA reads TGTGCCAGCAGCCAGGGGCGGGAAAAACTGTTTTTT.

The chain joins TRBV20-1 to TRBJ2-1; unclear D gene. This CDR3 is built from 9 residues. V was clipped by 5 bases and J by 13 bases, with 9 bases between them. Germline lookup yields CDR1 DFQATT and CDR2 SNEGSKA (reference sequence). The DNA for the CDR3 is TGCAGTGCTGGTAGCCCCCAGTTCTTC. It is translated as CSAGSPQFF.

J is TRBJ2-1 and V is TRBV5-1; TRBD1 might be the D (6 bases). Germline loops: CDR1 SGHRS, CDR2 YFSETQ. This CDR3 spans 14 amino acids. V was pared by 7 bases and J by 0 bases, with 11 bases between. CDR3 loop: CASQADSSYNEQFF. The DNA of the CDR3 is TGCGCCAGCCAGGCGGACAGCTCCTACAATGAGCAGTTCTTC.

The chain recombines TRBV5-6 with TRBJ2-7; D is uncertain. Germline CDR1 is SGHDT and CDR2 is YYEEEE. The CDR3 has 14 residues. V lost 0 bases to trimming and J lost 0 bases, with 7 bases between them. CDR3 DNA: TGTGCCAGCAGCTTGGATACTGGCTCCTACGAGCAGTACTTC. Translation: CASSLDTGSYEQYF.

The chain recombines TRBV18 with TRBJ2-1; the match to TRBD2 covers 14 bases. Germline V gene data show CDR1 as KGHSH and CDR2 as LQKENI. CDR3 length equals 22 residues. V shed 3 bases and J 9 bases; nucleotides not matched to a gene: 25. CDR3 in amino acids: CASSPVPYRGRGLAGAGREQFF. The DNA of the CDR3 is TGTGCCAGCTCACCGGTCCCCTACAGGGGGCGGGGACTAGCGGGAGCGGGGCGTGAGCAGTTCTTC.

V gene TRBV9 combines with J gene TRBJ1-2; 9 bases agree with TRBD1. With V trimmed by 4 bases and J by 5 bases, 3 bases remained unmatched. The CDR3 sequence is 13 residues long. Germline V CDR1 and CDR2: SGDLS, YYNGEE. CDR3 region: CASSLGQGYGYTF. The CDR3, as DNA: TGTGCCAGCAGCCTGGGACAGGGTTATGGCTACACCTTC.

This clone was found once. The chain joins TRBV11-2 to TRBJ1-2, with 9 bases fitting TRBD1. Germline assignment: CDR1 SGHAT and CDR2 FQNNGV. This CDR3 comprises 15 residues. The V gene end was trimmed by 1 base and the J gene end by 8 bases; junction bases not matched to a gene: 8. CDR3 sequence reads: CASSLGPGQGRGYTF. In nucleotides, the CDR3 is TGTGCCAGCAGCTTAGGGCCGGGACAGGGTCGAGGCTACACCTTC.

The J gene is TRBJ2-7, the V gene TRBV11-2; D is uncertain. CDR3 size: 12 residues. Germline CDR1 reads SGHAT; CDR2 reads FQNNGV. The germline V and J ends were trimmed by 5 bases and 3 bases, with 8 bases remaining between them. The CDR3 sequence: CASSPPGYEQYF. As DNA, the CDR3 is TGTGCCAGCAGCCCCCCGGGCTACGAGCAGTACTTC.

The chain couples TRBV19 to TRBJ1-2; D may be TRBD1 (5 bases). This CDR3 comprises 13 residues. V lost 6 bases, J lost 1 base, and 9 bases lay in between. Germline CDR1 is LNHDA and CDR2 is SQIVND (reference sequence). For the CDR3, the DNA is TGTGCCAGTAGGACAGAAAATAACTATGGCTACACCTTC. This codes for CASRTENNYGYTF. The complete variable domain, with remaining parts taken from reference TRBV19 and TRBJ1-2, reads DGGITQSPKYLFRKEGQNVTLSCEQNLNHDAMYWYRQDPGQGLRLIYYSQIVNDFQKGDIAEGYSVSREKKESFPLTVTSAQKNPTAFYLCASRTENNYGYTFGSGTRLTVV.

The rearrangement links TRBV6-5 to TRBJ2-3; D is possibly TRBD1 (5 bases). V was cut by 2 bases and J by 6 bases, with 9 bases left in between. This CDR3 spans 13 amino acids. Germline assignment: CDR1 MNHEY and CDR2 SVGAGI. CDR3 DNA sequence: TGTGCCAGCAGTTACGGGTGGGGCGATACGCAGTATTTT. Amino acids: CASSYGWGDTQYF.

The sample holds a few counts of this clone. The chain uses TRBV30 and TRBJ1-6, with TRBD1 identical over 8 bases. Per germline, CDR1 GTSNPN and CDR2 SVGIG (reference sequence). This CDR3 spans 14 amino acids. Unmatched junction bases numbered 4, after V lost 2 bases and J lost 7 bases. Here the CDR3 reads CAWSFRGRNSPLHF. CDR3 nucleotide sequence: TGTGCCTGGAGTTTCAGGGGGCGGAATTCACCCCTCCACTTT.

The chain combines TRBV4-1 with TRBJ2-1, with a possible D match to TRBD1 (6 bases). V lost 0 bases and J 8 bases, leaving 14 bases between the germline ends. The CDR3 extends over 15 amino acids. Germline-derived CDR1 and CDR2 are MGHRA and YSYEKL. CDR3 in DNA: TGCGCCAGCAGCCAAGAGATGGGGGCAGGGGATGAGCAGTTCTTC. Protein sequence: CASSQEMGAGDEQFF.

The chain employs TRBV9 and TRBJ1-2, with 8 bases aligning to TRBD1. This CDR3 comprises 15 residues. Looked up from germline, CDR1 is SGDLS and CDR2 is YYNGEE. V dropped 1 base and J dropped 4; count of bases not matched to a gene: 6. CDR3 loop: CASSVSRGLGYGYTF. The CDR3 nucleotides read TGTGCCAGCAGCGTAAGCAGGGGGCTGGGCTATGGCTACACCTTC.

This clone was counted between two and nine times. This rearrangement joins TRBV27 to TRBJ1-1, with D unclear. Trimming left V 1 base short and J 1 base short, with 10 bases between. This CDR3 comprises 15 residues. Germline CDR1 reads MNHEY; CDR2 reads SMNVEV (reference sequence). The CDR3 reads CASSLYGSANTEAFF. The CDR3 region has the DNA TGTGCCAGCAGTTTATATGGCAGCGCGAACACTGAAGCTTTCTTT.

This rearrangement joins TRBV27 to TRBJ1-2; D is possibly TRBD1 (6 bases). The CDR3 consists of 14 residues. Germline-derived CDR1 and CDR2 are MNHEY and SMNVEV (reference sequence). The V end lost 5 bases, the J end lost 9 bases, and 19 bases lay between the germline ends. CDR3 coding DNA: TGTGCCAGCAGTCCCTCGGGGGGCCGCTGGCGCTACACCTTC. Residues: CASSPSGGRWRYTF.

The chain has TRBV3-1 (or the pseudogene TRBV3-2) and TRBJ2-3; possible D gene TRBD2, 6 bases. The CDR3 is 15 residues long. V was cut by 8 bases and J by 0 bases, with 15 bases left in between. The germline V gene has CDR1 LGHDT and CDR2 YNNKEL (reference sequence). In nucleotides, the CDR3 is TGTGCCAGCGGGGACTTACTCATTAGCACAGATACGCAGTATTTT. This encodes CASGDLLISTDTQYF.

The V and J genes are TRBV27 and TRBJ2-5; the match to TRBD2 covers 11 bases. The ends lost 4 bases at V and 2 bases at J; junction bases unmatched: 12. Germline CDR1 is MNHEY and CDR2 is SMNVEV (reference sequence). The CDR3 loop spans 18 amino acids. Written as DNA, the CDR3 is TGTGCCAGCAGTTCACGCCGCGGGACTAGCGGCCAACAAGAGACCCAGTACTTC. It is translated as CASSSRRGTSGQQETQYF.

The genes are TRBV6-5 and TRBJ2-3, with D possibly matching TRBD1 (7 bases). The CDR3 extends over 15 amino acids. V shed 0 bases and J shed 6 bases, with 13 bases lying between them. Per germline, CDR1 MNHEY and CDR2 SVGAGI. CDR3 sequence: CASSYSKTGRDTQYF. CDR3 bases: TGTGCCAGCAGTTACTCCAAGACAGGGAGGGATACGCAGTATTTT.

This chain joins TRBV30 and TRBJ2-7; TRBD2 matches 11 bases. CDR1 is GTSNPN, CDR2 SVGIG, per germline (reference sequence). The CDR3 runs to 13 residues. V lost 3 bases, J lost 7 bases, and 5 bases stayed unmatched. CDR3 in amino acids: CAWRLAGVWEQYF. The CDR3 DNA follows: TGTGCCTGGAGACTAGCGGGAGTGTGGGAGCAGTACTTC.

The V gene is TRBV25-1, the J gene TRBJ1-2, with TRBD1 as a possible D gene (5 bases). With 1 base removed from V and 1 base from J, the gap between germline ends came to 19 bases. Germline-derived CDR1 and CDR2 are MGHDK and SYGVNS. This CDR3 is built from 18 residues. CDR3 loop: CASSESLGGAGSNYGYTF. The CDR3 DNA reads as TGTGCCAGCAGTGAATCCCTCGGGGGAGCAGGTAGTAACTATGGCTACACCTTC.

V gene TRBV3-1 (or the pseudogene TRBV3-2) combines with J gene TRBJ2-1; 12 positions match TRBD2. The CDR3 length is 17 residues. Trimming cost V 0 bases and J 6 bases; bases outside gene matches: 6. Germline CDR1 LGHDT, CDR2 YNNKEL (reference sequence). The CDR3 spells CASSQDPGLAGSNEQFF. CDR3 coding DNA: TGTGCCAGCAGCCAAGATCCAGGACTAGCGGGGTCCAATGAGCAGTTCTTC.

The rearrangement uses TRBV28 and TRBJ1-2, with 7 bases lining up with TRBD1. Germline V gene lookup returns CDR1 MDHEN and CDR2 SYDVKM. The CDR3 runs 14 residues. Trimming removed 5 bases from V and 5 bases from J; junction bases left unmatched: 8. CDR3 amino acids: CASSPGQAGYGYTF. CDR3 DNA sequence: TGTGCCAGCAGTCCTGGACAGGCGGGGTATGGCTACACCTTC.

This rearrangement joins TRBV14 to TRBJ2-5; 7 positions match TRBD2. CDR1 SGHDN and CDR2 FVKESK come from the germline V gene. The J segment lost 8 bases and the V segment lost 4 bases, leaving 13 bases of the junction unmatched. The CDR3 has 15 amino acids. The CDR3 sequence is CASSPPRGAGVTQYF. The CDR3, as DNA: TGTGCCAGCAGCCCCCCCCGAGGGGCGGGAGTCACCCAGTACTTC. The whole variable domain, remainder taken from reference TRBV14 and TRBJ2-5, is EAGVTQFPSHSVIEKGQTVTLRCDPISGHDNLYWYRRVMGKEIKFLLHFVKESKQDESGMPNNRFLAERTGGTYSTLKVQPAELEDSGVYFCASSPPRGAGVTQYFGPGTRLLVL.

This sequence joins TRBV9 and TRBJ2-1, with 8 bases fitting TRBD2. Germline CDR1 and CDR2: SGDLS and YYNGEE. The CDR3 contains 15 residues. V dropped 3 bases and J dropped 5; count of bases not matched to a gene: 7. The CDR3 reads CASSAQRETHNEQFF. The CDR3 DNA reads TGTGCCAGCAGCGCGCAGCGGGAGACCCACAATGAGCAGTTCTTC.

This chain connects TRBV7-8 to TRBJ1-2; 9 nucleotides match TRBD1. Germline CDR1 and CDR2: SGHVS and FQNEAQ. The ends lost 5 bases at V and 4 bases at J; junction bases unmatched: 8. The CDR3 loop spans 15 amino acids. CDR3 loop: CASSPQGQGGYGYTF. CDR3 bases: TGTGCCAGCAGCCCCCAGGGACAGGGCGGCTATGGCTACACCTTC.

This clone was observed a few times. CDR3 sequence reads: CASSPHGGKAGNTIYF. CDR3 nucleotide sequence: TGTGCCAGCAGCCCCCACGGGGGGAAGGCTGGAAACACCATATATTTT. This chain connects TRBV7-2 to TRBJ1-3; TRBD1 is a possible D gene (5 bases). Trimming left V 5 bases short and J 2 bases short, with 16 bases between. The CDR3 consists of 16 residues. Germline CDR1 reads SGHTA; CDR2 reads FQGNSA.

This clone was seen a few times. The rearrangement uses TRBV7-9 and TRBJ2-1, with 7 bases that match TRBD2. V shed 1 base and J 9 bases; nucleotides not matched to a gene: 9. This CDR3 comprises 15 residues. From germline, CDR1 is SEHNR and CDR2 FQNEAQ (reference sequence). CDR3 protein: CASSLVGAGVGEQFF. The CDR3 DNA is TGTGCCAGCAGCTTAGTCGGCGCGGGAGTGGGTGAGCAGTTCTTC.